The rows below give T cell receptor beta chains drawn from one sample of a study of blood T cell repertoires in COVID-19. Produced via immunoSEQ multiplex PCR; TCRdb's table is partial and in-frame only. Of 220,000 or so clones listed, around 82% are singletons. The source material was peripheral blood. Receptor source: a woman between 55 and 75 years old with acute or convalescent COVID-19. Each CDR3 is given with its conserved first and last residue. The order of the fields is D gene, clone size, J gene, V gene, CDR3 protein, CDR3 DNA. D genes are given only for firm matches. Not all rows give a size; the values are once, few, many and, for expanded clones, a class.

TRBD2	-	TRBJ2-3	TRBV4-2	CASSLGLAGDSDTQYF	TGTGCCAGCAGCCTCGGACTAGCGGGGGATTCAGATACGCAGTATTTT
TRBD1	few	TRBJ2-6	TRBV3-1/TRBV3-2	CASKTGTGGYGANVLTF	TGTGCCAGCAAAACCGGGACAGGGGGCTACGGGGCCAACGTCCTGACTTTC
TRBD2	-	TRBJ2-1	TRBV28	CASRPQRGGGDEQFF	TGTGCCAGCAGGCCACAGCGGGGGGGCGGCGATGAGCAGTTCTTC
-	-	TRBJ2-7	TRBV21-1	CASSKKLLAGVYEQYF	TGTGCCAGCAGCAAAAAGTTACTAGCGGGGGTTTACGAGCAGTACTTC
-	-	TRBJ2-2	TRBV5-4	CASSKTLTVNTGELFF	TGTGCCAGCAGCAAAACCTTGACAGTGAACACCGGGGAGCTGTTTTTT
-	-	TRBJ2-7	TRBV10-1	CASRGGRMNLSYEQYF	TGCGCCAGCAGGGGGGGACGGATGAACCTCTCCTACGAGCAGTACTTC
-	-	TRBJ2-2	TRBV7-2	CASSPNSRQAANTGELFF	TGTGCCAGCAGCCCGAACAGCCGACAGGCCGCGAACACCGGGGAGCTGTTTTTT
-	-	TRBJ1-3	TRBV25-1	CASREFSGNTIYF	TGTGCCAGCAGAGAGTTCTCTGGAAACACCATATATTTT
-	-	TRBJ2-7	TRBV6-5	CASSSPDRFYEQYF	TGTGCCAGCAGTTCCCCGGACAGATTCTACGAGCAGTACTTC
-	-	TRBJ2-1	TRBV11-3	CASSPGGPSYNEQFF	TGTGCCAGCAGCCCCGGGGGTCCCTCCTACAATGAGCAGTTCTTC
TRBD1	-	TRBJ1-1	TRBV5-1	CASSSGQGWRVTEAFF	TGCGCCAGCAGCTCCGGACAGGGCTGGCGGGTCACTGAAGCTTTCTTT
TRBD2	-	TRBJ2-3	TRBV6-5	CASTQTSGTDTQYF	TGTGCCAGCACCCAGACTAGCGGCACAGATACGCAGTATTTT
-	-	TRBJ2-1	TRBV19	CASSMRTEEQFF	TGTGCCAGTAGTATGCGGACTGAGGAGCAGTTCTTC
-	-	TRBJ2-7	TRBV11-2	CASSLQVPYEQYF	TGTGCCAGCAGCTTACAGGTTCCCTACGAGCAGTACTTC
-	-	TRBJ1-2	TRBV7-2	CASSLTRLYGYTF	TGTGCCAGCAGCCTGACAAGGCTCTATGGCTACACCTTC
-	-	TRBJ2-3	TRBV19	CASSIGRNTDTQYF	TGTGCCAGTAGTATTGGCAGGAACACAGATACGCAGTATTTT
-	-	TRBJ2-7	TRBV7-2	CASSPRGASYEQYF	TGTGCCAGCAGCCCCCGGGGGGCCTCCTACGAGCAGTACTTC
TRBD2	-	TRBJ2-2	TRBV10-2	CASSAKRGTGELFF	TGCGCCAGCAGTGCTAAGCGGGGTACCGGGGAGCTGTTTTTT
-	-	TRBJ1-1	TRBV5-1	CASSLEGGPEAFF	TGCGCCAGCAGCTTGGAGGGCGGGCCTGAAGCTTTCTTT
TRBD1	-	TRBJ1-2	TRBV2	CASSERGQWGYTF	TGTGCCAGCAGTGAAAGGGGACAGTGGGGCTACACCTTC
TRBD2	-	TRBJ2-1	TRBV6-2/TRBV6-3	CASSFLGLASNEQFF	TGTGCCAGCAGTTTTTTGGGACTAGCTTCCAATGAGCAGTTCTTC
TRBD1	once	TRBJ2-3	TRBV7-3	CASSTGQVSDTQYF	TGTGCCAGCTCGACGGGACAGGTCTCGGATACGCAGTATTTT
-	-	TRBJ1-4	TRBV6-5	CASIGRGPEKLFF	TGTGCCAGCATCGGCAGGGGCCCCGAAAAACTGTTTTTT
-	-	TRBJ1-4	TRBV15	CATSRSPRGPGVEKLFF	TGTGCCACCAGCAGGTCGCCGAGGGGTCCAGGGGTTGAAAAACTGTTTTTT
-	once	TRBJ2-1	TRBV5-4	CASSLAGFDEQFF	TGTGCCAGCAGCTTGGCAGGGTTCGATGAGCAGTTCTTC
-	-	TRBJ1-4	TRBV6-6	CASSYSVRDQNEKLFF	TGTGCCAGCAGTTACTCGGTTCGTGATCAGAATGAAAAACTGTTTTTT
TRBD1	few	TRBJ1-2	TRBV19	CASRLGTGANYGYTF	TGTGCCAGTAGACTCGGGACAGGGGCTAACTATGGCTACACCTTC
-	-	TRBJ1-5	TRBV19	CASSIRRGWGNQPQHF	TGTGCCAGTAGTATTCGAAGGGGATGGGGCAATCAGCCCCAGCATTTT
-	-	TRBJ1-1	TRBV6-5	CASLGAPLNTEAFF	TGTGCCAGCTTGGGGGCGCCTTTGAACACTGAAGCTTTCTTT
-	-	TRBJ2-7	TRBV6-5	CASRRGPLTYEQYF	TGTGCCAGCAGGCGGGGACCCTTGACCTACGAGCAGTACTTC
-	-	TRBJ1-2	TRBV5-6	CASRHRTLHDGYTF	TGTGCCAGCAGACACCGGACACTCCACGATGGCTACACCTTC
TRBD1	-	TRBJ1-2	TRBV7-3	CARGRDRGPQKGYTF	TGTGCCAGAGGCCGGGACAGGGGGCCTCAGAAAGGCTACACCTTC
-	-	TRBJ1-1	TRBV13	CASSDRQKNTEAFF	TGTGCCAGCAGCGATCGACAGAAGAACACTGAAGCTTTCTTT
-	-	TRBJ1-4	TRBV2	CASSEAQGKLFF	TGTGCCAGCAGTGAAGCGCAGGGAAAACTGTTTTTT
TRBD1	-	TRBJ1-1	TRBV23-1	CASSPGQGGTEAFF	TGCGCCAGCAGTCCGGGACAGGGGGGCACTGAAGCTTTCTTT
-	-	TRBJ1-6	TRBV6-5	CASSYSHSRSEALHF	TGTGCCAGCAGTTACTCCCACAGCCGATCGGAGGCCCTCCACTTT
TRBD1	-	TRBJ1-6	TRBV2	CASRGTGNSPLHF	TGTGCCAGCAGGGGGACAGGCAATTCACCCCTCCACTTT
-	-	TRBJ1-5	TRBV28	CASSYNLLAGNQPQHF	TGTGCCAGCAGTTATAACCTTCTGGCTGGCAATCAGCCCCAGCATTTT
-	-	TRBJ2-3	TRBV19	CASRREQSTDTQYF	TGTGCCAGTAGGCGTGAACAGAGCACAGATACGCAGTATTTT
-	-	TRBJ2-1	TRBV5-4	CASSLMGSYNEQFF	TGTGCCAGCAGCTTAATGGGCAGCTACAATGAGCAGTTCTTC
-	-	TRBJ1-6	TRBV19	CASSWTVNNSPLHF	TGTGCCAGTAGTTGGACAGTGAATAATTCACCCCTCCACTTT
-	-	TRBJ1-4	TRBV15	CATSRDRRDEKLFF	TGTGCCACCAGCAGAGATAGGAGGGATGAAAAACTGTTTTTT
-	-	TRBJ2-5	TRBV6-5	CASSRGYQETQYF	TGTGCCAGCAGCCGGGGATACCAAGAGACCCAGTACTTC
TRBD1	-	TRBJ1-2	TRBV27	CASSLRRTGTGGYTF	TGTGCCAGCAGTTTACGACGGACAGGTACCGGTGGCTACACCTTC
-	-	TRBJ1-1	TRBV7-2	CASSLEAGHTEAFF	TGTGCCAGCAGCTTAGAAGCAGGGCACACTGAAGCTTTCTTT
-	-	TRBJ1-1	TRBV7-9	CASRRGNFPEAFF	TGTGCCAGCAGACGAGGTAATTTCCCTGAAGCTTTCTTT
-	-	TRBJ1-1	TRBV3-1/TRBV3-2	CASSGLEGSTEAFF	TGTGCCAGCAGCGGCCTTGAGGGTTCCACTGAAGCTTTCTTT
TRBD1	few	TRBJ1-4	TRBV7-9	CASRLDRGGEKLFF	TGTGCCAGCAGGCTGGACAGGGGTGGTGAAAAACTGTTTTTT
TRBD1	-	TRBJ2-3	TRBV30	CAWSPGGKKGDTQYF	TGTGCCTGGTCGCCAGGGGGTAAAAAGGGAGATACGCAGTATTTT
-	-	TRBJ1-2	TRBV29-1	CSVEEDLYGYTF	TGCAGCGTTGAGGAGGACCTCTATGGCTACACCTTC
TRBD2	-	TRBJ2-1	TRBV7-2	CATTLAGGPNEQFF	TGTGCCACCACACTAGCGGGGGGTCCCAATGAGCAGTTCTTC
-	-	TRBJ1-4	TRBV25-1	CASRDRGEKLFF	TGTGCCAGCAGGGACCGCGGGGAAAAACTGTTTTTT
-	-	TRBJ2-1	TRBV5-4	CASSLEVGGPGNEQFF	TGTGCCAGCAGCTTGGAAGTGGGGGGGCCAGGCAATGAGCAGTTCTTC
-	-	TRBJ1-1	TRBV6-5	CASSQTGNTEAFF	TGTGCCAGCAGTCAAACGGGAAACACTGAAGCTTTCTTT
-	-	TRBJ1-5	TRBV6-5	CASTSGKSGNQPQHF	TGTGCCAGCACCTCAGGGAAGAGCGGCAATCAGCCCCAGCATTTT